This TCR beta chain was documented in a study of PD-1 blockade in classical Hodgkin lymphoma. Study-level results: Newly diagnosed patients were said to have less baseline TCR diversity than healthy donors did. Possible causes of repertoire differences, disease activity or prior therapy, remain undefined.

The time point was: newly diagnosed, previously untreated cHL patient sample. Magnetic negative selection was used to purify CD4+ T cells from PBMCs that had been thawed. It was PBMCs in newly diagnosed, untreated classical Hodgkin lymphoma that served as comparison. Worth noting for this clone: Its antigen is currently unknown.

Trimming took off 0 bases at V and 3 bases at J, with 14 bases between the two ends. The CDR3 length is 16 residues. The germline CDR1 and CDR2 sequences are SEHNR and FQNEAQ (reference sequence). Libraries were prepared by immunoSEQ multiplex PCR; TCRdb keeps only in-frame clonotypes and omits some of them. The top ten hold approximately 0.8% of the sample, which has just over 15,000 clones, about 86% seen once. The source material was CD4+ T cells from blood. This chain uses TRBV7-9 with TRBJ2-5; weak D call: TRBD2 (7 bases). This clonotype originated in a human donor with classical Hodgkin lymphoma. The CDR3 region has the DNA TGTGCCAGCAGCTTAGCAGGGGGAGGGACCGAAGAGACCCAGTACTTC. This gives the protein CASSLAGGGTEETQYF.